Each of the 17 T cell receptor beta chains below was sequenced from the same sample in a study of preoperative IRX-2 immunotherapy in early breast cancer. The treatment is: preoperative locoregional IRX-2 cytokine immunotherapy. Sequenced by immunoSEQ multiplex PCR; TCRdb stores in-frame clones only, minus some. The table has tens of thousands of clones, 65% to 90% seen once. The sequencing used lymph node tissue, collected after IRX-2 immunotherapy. The receptors originated from a human donor with breast cancer.

This clone was seen once. The genes are TRBV7-1 and TRBJ1-2, with D unclear. TRBV7-1 is filed as an ORF, its function uncertain. The CDR3 length is 13 residues. Deletions cut 6 bases from V and 4 bases from J, with 12 bases between. The CDR3 nucleotides are TGTGCCAGCAGTTTAGCAGGTTTCTATGGCTACACCTTC. It translates to CASSLAGFYGYTF.

The chain employs TRBV19 and TRBJ1-6, with 8 bases lining up with TRBD1. J gave up 7 bases and V 7 bases, and 15 bases lay outside the gene matches. This CDR3 has 17 amino acids. Germline CDR1 and CDR2: LNHDA and SQIVND (reference sequence). CDR3 residues: CASNDRGLSQGNSPLHF. CDR3 nucleotides: TGTGCCAGTAATGACAGGGGATTGAGCCAGGGGAATTCACCCCTCCACTTT.

J is TRBJ1-4 and V is TRBV11-3; weak D call: TRBD1 (6 bases). Germline assignment: CDR1 SGHNT and CDR2 YENEEA. Trimming shortened V by 1 base and J by 0 bases, and 18 bases separated the two germline ends. There are 19 residues in the CDR3. The CDR3 sequence: CASSLGRQGRSTTNEKLFF. The CDR3 nucleotides are TGTGCCAGCAGCTTAGGCCGGCAGGGGAGAAGTACAACTAATGAAAAACTGTTTTTT. The entire variable domain, with the rest obtained from reference TRBV11-3 and TRBJ1-4, is as follows: EAGVVQSPRYKIIEKKQPVAFWCNPISGHNTLYWYLQNLGQGPELLIRYENEEAVDDSQLPKDRFSAERLKGVDSTLKIQPAELGDSAVYLCASSLGRQGRSTTNEKLFFGSGTQLSVL.

The chain uses TRBV6-7 and TRBJ2-7, with 10 nucleotides matching TRBD1. TRBV6-7 has ORF status, its function being uncertain. The V gene end was trimmed by 6 bases and the J gene end by 6 bases; junction bases not matched to a gene: 11. The CDR3 length is 15 residues. The DNA of the CDR3 is TGTGCCAGCAGCGCCACCGGGACAGGGGACTCCGAGCAGTACTTC. This translates into CASSATGTGDSEQYF.

This sequence joins TRBV29-1 and TRBJ1-5; TRBD1 matches 7 bases. This CDR3 comprises 13 residues. J was trimmed by 7 bases and V by 4 bases; bases with no gene match: 7. Looked up from germline, CDR1 is SQVTM and CDR2 is ANQGSEA. CDR3: CSVVGPGGQPQHF. The CDR3 DNA is TGCAGCGTTGTAGGGCCAGGGGGACAGCCCCAGCATTTT.

The chain is built from TRBV5-1 and TRBJ2-7; possibly TRBD2 for D (8 bases). This CDR3 contains 14 residues. The germline V gene has CDR1 SGHRS and CDR2 YFSETQ. Deletions cut 5 bases from V and 5 bases from J, with 17 bases between. CDR3 loop: CASSRTGLAHEQYF. The CDR3 coding sequence is TGCGCCAGCAGTCGGACAGGACTAGCCCACGAGCAGTACTTC.

The V gene is TRBV14, the J gene TRBJ2-7; the D is unclear. This CDR3 is 12 amino acids long. V was shortened by 4 bases and J by 5 bases, with 9 bases between the two germline ends. Germline CDR1 and CDR2: SGHDN and FVKESK. For the CDR3, the DNA is TGTGCCAGCAGCCGCGTGGGCCACGAGCAGTACTTC. Translating it yields CASSRVGHEQYF.

V and J are TRBV7-7 and TRBJ1-1, with 7 bases fitting TRBD1. This CDR3 has 14 amino acids. Germline CDR1 SSHAT, CDR2 FNYEAQ (reference sequence). Trimming removed 2 bases from V and 5 bases from J; junction bases left unmatched: 5. Here the CDR3 reads CASSLRGRGTEAFF. CDR3 in DNA: TGTGCCAGCAGCTTAAGGGGGCGCGGGACTGAAGCTTTCTTT.

V gene TRBV18 combines with J gene TRBJ2-3, with 11 bases identical to TRBD1. Trimming took 5 bases from V and 1 from J; bases not matched to a gene: 5. The length of the CDR3 is 16 residues. In germline, CDR1 is KGHSH, CDR2 LQKENI. CDR3 sequence: CASSSWDRGGTDTQYF. CDR3 coding DNA: TGTGCCAGCTCATCCTGGGACAGGGGGGGCACAGATACGCAGTATTTT. The full variable domain, rest sourced from reference TRBV18 and TRBJ2-3, is NAGVMQNPRHLVRRRGQEARLRCSPMKGHSHVYWYRQLPEEGLKFMVYLQKENIIDESGMPKERFSAEFPKEGPSILRIQQVVRGDSAAYFCASSSWDRGGTDTQYFGPGTRLTVL.

The chain employs TRBV11-3 and TRBJ2-5, with 7 bases aligning to TRBD2. The CDR3 is 18 amino acids. From germline, CDR1 is SGHNT and CDR2 YENEEA. Trimming at V came to 1 base and at J to 0 bases, leaving 11 bases not matched to a gene. The chain's CDR3 is CASSLVLGDYKYQETQYF. The CDR3 nucleotides read TGTGCCAGCAGCTTAGTCCTAGGGGACTATAAGTACCAAGAGACCCAGTACTTC.

The chain has TRBV29-1 and TRBJ2-3; D possibly corresponds to TRBD2 (5 bases). The germline gives CDR1 SQVTM, CDR2 ANQGSEA. The V gene lost 4 bases and the J gene lost 3 bases, with 11 bases spanning the gap. CDR3 length: 13 amino acids. CDR3 sequence reads: CSVVRDSTDTQYF. The CDR3 nucleotides read TGCAGCGTTGTACGGGATAGTACAGATACGCAGTATTTT.

This chain joins TRBV5-1 and TRBJ1-1; TRBD1 aligns across 7 bases. The length of the CDR3 is 16 residues. CDR1 SGHRS and CDR2 YFSETQ come from the germline V gene. V gave up 0 bases and J gave up 1 base; unmatched junction bases: 6. CDR3 DNA: TGCGCCAGCAGCTTGGCCGGGACAGCACAGAACACTGAAGCTTTCTTT. It encodes CASSLAGTAQNTEAFF. The full variable domain, in which reference TRBV5-1 and TRBJ1-1 provide the parts outside the CDR3, is KAGVTQTPRYLIKTRGQQVTLSCSPISGHRSVSWYQQTPGQGLQFLFEYFSETQRNKGNFPGRFSGRQFSNSRSEMNVSTLELGDSALYLCASSLAGTAQNTEAFFGQGTRLTVV.

The rearrangement uses TRBV19 and TRBJ2-1, with TRBD1 identical over 8 bases. CDR1 and CDR2 from the germline V gene are LNHDA and SQIVND (reference sequence). The CDR3 covers 16 residues. J lost 6 bases, V lost 0 bases, and 7 bases had no gene match. Written as DNA, the CDR3 is TGTGCCAGTAGTATAGACAGGGGGCTTTTAGGCAATGAGCAGTTCTTC. Translation: CASSIDRGLLGNEQFF.

This chain links TRBV10-2 with TRBJ1-3; D is unresolved. V was pared by 8 bases and J by 1 base, with 9 bases between. This CDR3 comprises 13 residues. Germline V CDR1 and CDR2: WSHSY, SAAADI. CDR3 sequence: CASADPSGNTIYF. The DNA of the CDR3 is TGCGCCAGCGCGGATCCTTCTGGAAACACCATATATTTT.

The chain combines TRBV7-6 with TRBJ1-3; a possible D gene is TRBD1 (5 bases). This CDR3 is 16 amino acids long. Trimming took off 6 bases at V and 0 bases at J, with 15 bases between the two ends. The germline V gene encodes CDR1 SGHVS and CDR2 FNYEAQ. DNA of the CDR3: TGTGCCAGCAGTCGATTGACGGGGGGCTCTGGAAACACCATATATTTT. Translation gives CASSRLTGGSGNTIYF.

This clone occurred a few times. This chain connects TRBV11-3 to TRBJ1-6; TRBD1 matches at 9 bases. Germline CDR1 is SGHNT and CDR2 is YENEEA. Trimming took 5 bases from V and 8 from J; bases not matched to a gene: 7. The CDR3 spans 15 residues. This CDR3 is CASSVGQGIYSPLHF. DNA of the CDR3: TGTGCCAGCAGCGTGGGACAGGGAATATATTCACCCCTCCACTTT.

The genes are TRBV11-3 and TRBJ1-4, with D possibly TRBD1 on 5 matching bases. The CDR3 length is 14 residues. V was trimmed by 3 bases and J by 4 bases, leaving 9 bases between them. Per the germline V gene, CDR1 is SGHNT and CDR2 is YENEEA. The CDR3 bases are TGTGCCAGCAGCTTGACAGACGATAATGAAAAACTGTTTTTT. This sequence encodes CASSLTDDNEKLFF.